This paragraph reports one T cell receptor beta chain. Its matching antigen is unknown. The study reverse transcribed the entire isolated RNA, so it sequenced expressed TCRB transcripts. The assay was immunoSEQ multiplex PCR, and TCRdb's table has in-frame clones only and misses some. The table has hundreds of thousands of clones, around 15% seen once; the top ten hold approximately 7%. This record belongs to a study of beta chain features in type 1 diabetes. Study-wide context: In all, 107,917,701 sorted cells from all samples were analyzed. Study outcomes and limitations: TCRB CDR3 length was moderately but significantly reduced in all four CD4+ subsets of Type 1 diabetes patients. Naive, central memory and Treg TCRB repertoires appeared more alike in patients than in healthy donors.

Trimming left V 1 base short and J 0 bases short, with 9 bases between. Looked up from germline, CDR1 is MNHEY and CDR2 is SVGAGI. CDR3 size: 16 residues. The sample consisted of central memory CD4+ T cells from blood. The V gene is TRBV6-5, the J gene TRBJ2-2; D not resolved. The receptor was derived from a man in his thirties or forties in good health. The CDR3 nucleotides read TGTGCCAGCAGTTACTTTCCGTCCGCGAACACCGGGGAGCTGTTTTTT. Translation: CASSYFPSANTGELFF.